A selection of T cell receptor beta chains follows, all from one sample in a study of T cell repertoires in cytomegalovirus infection. TCRdb passed the reads through MiXCR, listing each CDR3 protein once. The profile shows a few hundred thousand distinct CDR3 sequences, roughly 20% of them singletons. The sample consisted of CD8+ T cells from PBMCs. These receptors were obtained from a human donor in good health (CMV status not recorded). Some clones in this sample may be carry-over from other donors' samples. Both conserved end residues are part of each CDR3. D genes are given only for firm matches. A clone size is listed for some rows: how often the clone was seen (once, few, many), or a class if it is expanded.

>TRBV2|many|NA|TRBJ1-1
TGTGCCATCTCCGCGGCGGGGACTGAAGCTTTCTTT
CAISAAGTEAFF
>TRBV20-1|NA|TRBD2|TRBJ2-3
TGCAGTGCTAGTCTTAGCTGGGGGGGGACAGATACGCAGTATTTT
CSASLSWGGTDTQYF
>TRBV20-1|few|TRBD1|TRBJ2-1
TGCAGTGCTAGAGGGTCGGGACAGGGGGCGCGATTGACATTGAATGAGCAGTTCTTC
CSARGSGQGARLTLNEQFF
>TRBV7-2|few|TRBD1|TRBJ2-7
TGTGCCAGCAGCACCCGACAGGGCTGGTACGAGCAGTACTTC
CASSTRQGWYEQYF
>TRBV4-1|many|NA|TRBJ1-2
TGCGCCAGCAGCAAGGAAGGGGGACTGGGGTATGGCTACACCTTC
CASSKEGGLGYGYTF
>TRBV7-8|many|TRBD2|TRBJ2-3
TGTGCCAGCAGGGGTAGCGGGGTAGCAGATACGCAGTATTTT
CASRGSGVADTQYF
>TRBV12-3/TRBV12-4|NA|TRBD1|TRBJ1-1
TGTGCCAGCAGCTTTACAGGGGATGGGGCTTTCTTT
CASSFTGDGAFF
>TRBV7-8|few|NA|TRBJ2-7
TGTGCCAGCAGCTTAATGGCCGGGGCCATTTCCTACGAGCAGTACTTC
CASSLMAGAISYEQYF
>TRBV14|many|NA|TRBJ1-5
TGTGCCAGCAGCCAACAAGGCAATCAGCCCCAGCATTTT
CASSQQGNQPQHF
>TRBV5-1|few|NA|TRBJ2-7
TGCGCCAGCTGGACAGACTCCTACGAGCAGTACTTC
CASWTDSYEQYF
>TRBV28|NA|NA|TRBJ1-2
TGTGCCAGCGAGAATCCCACTAACTATGGCTACACCTTC
CASENPTNYGYTF
>TRBV28|few|TRBD2|TRBJ2-3
TGTGCCAGCAGAGAACTCGGACTAGCGGGGGGCGGCACAGATACGCAGTATTTT
CASRELGLAGGGTDTQYF
>TRBV2|NA|TRBD1|TRBJ1-1
TGTGCCCGCACAGGGGATTCGGGCACTGAAGCTTTCTTT
CARTGDSGTEAFF
>TRBV20-1|NA|TRBD2|TRBJ2-1
TGCAGTGCTAGGAAAGACGTTTTCGGTGATACGGGGGGTTTTTTCGATGAGCAGTTCTTC
CSARKDVFGDTGGFFDEQFF
>TRBV7-9|many|NA|TRBJ2-1
TGTGCCAGCAGCGGACACTCTCTCCATGAGCAGTTCTTC
CASSGHSLHEQFF
>TRBV19|few|TRBD1|TRBJ1-1
TGTGCCAGTAGTATGAGGACAGGGATGAACACTGAAGCTTTCTTT
CASSMRTGMNTEAFF
>TRBV12-5|few|TRBD2|TRBJ2-3
TGTGCTAGTGGCCTTTTTAGCGGGGGAACAGATACGCAGTATTTT
CASGLFSGGTDTQYF
>TRBV6-2/TRBV6-3|few|NA|TRBJ1-1
TGTGCCAGCAGTTACGGGAGCACTGAAGCTTTCTTT
CASSYGSTEAFF
>TRBV29-1|few|NA|TRBJ2-7
TGCAGCGTTGAAATCGGCAGGGCCTACGAGCAGTACTTC
CSVEIGRAYEQYF
>TRBV28|few|NA|TRBJ1-1
TGTGCCAGCAGTCGGGACCTGGAAGCTTTCTTT
CASSRDLEAFF
>TRBV28|NA|NA|TRBJ1-1
TGTGCCAGCAGTTACAGCCTCATGAACACTGAAGCTTTCTTT
CASSYSLMNTEAFF
>TRBV29-1|NA|NA|TRBJ1-2
TGCAGCGTCAGTGGGGGCCGGGTTGGCTACACCTTC
CSVSGGRVGYTF
>TRBV20-1|NA|NA|TRBJ1-1
TGCAGTGCTAGGAGCCGGAAGGCGAACACTGAAGCTTTCTTT
CSARSRKANTEAFF
>TRBV29-1|NA|NA|TRBJ2-7
TGCAGCGTAACAAGGGGGAGCTCCTACGAGCAGTACTTC
CSVTRGSSYEQYF
>TRBV14|NA|NA|TRBJ2-7
TGTGCCAGCAGCCAAACGGCCTTGGCCTACGAGCAGTACTTC
CASSQTALAYEQYF
>TRBV12-3/TRBV12-4|NA|NA|TRBJ2-1
TGTGCCAGCAGCCCCTTAGCTATTGAGCAGTTCTTC
CASSPLAIEQFF
>TRBV30|NA|NA|TRBJ2-7
TGTGCCTGGGGACAGAGGGGGTTCCCCTACGAGCAGTACTTC
CAWGQRGFPYEQYF
>TRBV20-1|NA|NA|TRBJ1-2
TGCAGTGCTAGCCCCGGGTTATTTAACTATGGCTACACCTTC
CSASPGLFNYGYTF
>TRBV19|NA|NA|TRBJ2-3
TGTGCCAGTAGCCAACAGCCCCTTAAGAGGGATACGCAGTATTTT
CASSQQPLKRDTQYF
>TRBV2|few|NA|TRBJ2-7
TGTGCCAGCAAAGAGGTCAGGGTGGTCGTCCGATCCGACGAGCAGTACTTC
CASKEVRVVVRSDEQYF
>TRBV2|NA|NA|TRBJ2-3
TGTGCCAGCAGTGACACAGGGATAGATACGCAGTATTTT
CASSDTGIDTQYF
>TRBV5-6|many|NA|TRBJ1-1
TGTGCCAGCAGCTTGGAAACCAGGGATTACACTGAAGCTTTCTTT
CASSLETRDYTEAFF
>TRBV24-1|few|NA|TRBJ2-7
TGTGCCACCAGTACCGGCTCCTACGACGAGCAGTACTTC
CATSTGSYDEQYF
>TRBV19|NA|NA|TRBJ2-7
TGTGCCAGTAGTAGCGACCCCTGGGAGCAGTACTTC
CASSSDPWEQYF
>TRBV5-6|NA|TRBD1|TRBJ1-1
TGTGCCAGCAGCTGGGGGCCAGGGGGCACTGAAGCTTTCTTT
CASSWGPGGTEAFF
>TRBV10-3|many|NA|TRBJ1-2
TGTGCCATCAGGGAAGATACTAACTATGGCTACACCTTC
CAIREDTNYGYTF
>TRBV7-8|few|TRBD2|TRBJ2-3
TGTGCCAGCAGCGCACCCGAAACACTAGCGGGGGAGTCCAGCACAGATACGCAGTATTTT
CASSAPETLAGESSTDTQYF
>TRBV20-1|NA|NA|TRBJ2-7
TGCAGTGCTAGAGCCCTAGACAGGACGGGCAACGAGCAGTACTTC
CSARALDRTGNEQYF
>TRBV15|NA|NA|TRBJ2-5
TGTGCCACCCTCCCCGGCGGGCGGGGCCGGGTGGAGACCCAGTACTTC
CATLPGGRGRVETQYF
>TRBV2|many|TRBD1|TRBJ1-2
TGTGCCAGCAGTGAAGGGGGGACAGGTCCCCCACCCTATGGCTACACCTTC
CASSEGGTGPPPYGYTF
>TRBV11-2|NA|NA|TRBJ1-2
TGTGCCAGCAGCTTAGCGAGGACAGTCCAACAGCCATGGTTC
CASSLARTVQQPWF
>TRBV7-6|medium-sized|NA|TRBJ1-1
TGTGCCAGCAGTCCCGCCAGGGACACTGAAGCTTTCTTT
CASSPARDTEAFF
>TRBV2|NA|NA|TRBJ2-7
TGTGCCAGCAGTGAGGGACAATTTGCCCGCTCCTACGAGCAGTACTTC
CASSEGQFARSYEQYF
>TRBV10-2|once|NA|TRBJ1-5
TGCGCCGGAGGGGTCAGCAATCAGCCCCAGCATTTT
CAGGVSNQPQHF
>TRBV28|few|TRBD1|TRBJ2-7
TGTGCCAGCCAGGACAGGGTCGACGAGCAGTACTTC
CASQDRVDEQYF
>TRBV5-1|NA|NA|TRBJ2-7
TGCGCCAGCAGCTTGTTGGCAGACTCCTACGAGCAGTACTTC
CASSLLADSYEQYF
>TRBV20-1|NA|NA|TRBJ1-1
TGCAGTGCTGACGGGGGAGGAATCACTGAAGCTTTCTTT
CSADGGGITEAFF
>TRBV28|few|NA|TRBJ1-6
TGTGCCAGCAGTTTTAGGGAAACCTATAATTCACCCCTCCACTTT
CASSFRETYNSPLHF
>TRBV9|few|TRBD1|TRBJ2-6
TGTGCCAGCAGCGCCTACGACAGGGCGAGCCTGACTTTC
CASSAYDRASLTF
>TRBV12-3/TRBV12-4|few|TRBD2|TRBJ2-1
TGTGCCAGCAGTTTTAGGGTAGCGGGGGGGAATGAGCAGTTCTTC
CASSFRVAGGNEQFF
>TRBV7-9|few|NA|TRBJ1-1
TGTGCCAGCAGCCCCGGAACCGGGACGGATATTGAAGCTTTCTTT
CASSPGTGTDIEAFF
>TRBV7-6|many|TRBD1|TRBJ1-6
TGTGCCAGCAGCGTCTCTGGGACAGATAATTCACCCCTCCACTTT
CASSVSGTDNSPLHF